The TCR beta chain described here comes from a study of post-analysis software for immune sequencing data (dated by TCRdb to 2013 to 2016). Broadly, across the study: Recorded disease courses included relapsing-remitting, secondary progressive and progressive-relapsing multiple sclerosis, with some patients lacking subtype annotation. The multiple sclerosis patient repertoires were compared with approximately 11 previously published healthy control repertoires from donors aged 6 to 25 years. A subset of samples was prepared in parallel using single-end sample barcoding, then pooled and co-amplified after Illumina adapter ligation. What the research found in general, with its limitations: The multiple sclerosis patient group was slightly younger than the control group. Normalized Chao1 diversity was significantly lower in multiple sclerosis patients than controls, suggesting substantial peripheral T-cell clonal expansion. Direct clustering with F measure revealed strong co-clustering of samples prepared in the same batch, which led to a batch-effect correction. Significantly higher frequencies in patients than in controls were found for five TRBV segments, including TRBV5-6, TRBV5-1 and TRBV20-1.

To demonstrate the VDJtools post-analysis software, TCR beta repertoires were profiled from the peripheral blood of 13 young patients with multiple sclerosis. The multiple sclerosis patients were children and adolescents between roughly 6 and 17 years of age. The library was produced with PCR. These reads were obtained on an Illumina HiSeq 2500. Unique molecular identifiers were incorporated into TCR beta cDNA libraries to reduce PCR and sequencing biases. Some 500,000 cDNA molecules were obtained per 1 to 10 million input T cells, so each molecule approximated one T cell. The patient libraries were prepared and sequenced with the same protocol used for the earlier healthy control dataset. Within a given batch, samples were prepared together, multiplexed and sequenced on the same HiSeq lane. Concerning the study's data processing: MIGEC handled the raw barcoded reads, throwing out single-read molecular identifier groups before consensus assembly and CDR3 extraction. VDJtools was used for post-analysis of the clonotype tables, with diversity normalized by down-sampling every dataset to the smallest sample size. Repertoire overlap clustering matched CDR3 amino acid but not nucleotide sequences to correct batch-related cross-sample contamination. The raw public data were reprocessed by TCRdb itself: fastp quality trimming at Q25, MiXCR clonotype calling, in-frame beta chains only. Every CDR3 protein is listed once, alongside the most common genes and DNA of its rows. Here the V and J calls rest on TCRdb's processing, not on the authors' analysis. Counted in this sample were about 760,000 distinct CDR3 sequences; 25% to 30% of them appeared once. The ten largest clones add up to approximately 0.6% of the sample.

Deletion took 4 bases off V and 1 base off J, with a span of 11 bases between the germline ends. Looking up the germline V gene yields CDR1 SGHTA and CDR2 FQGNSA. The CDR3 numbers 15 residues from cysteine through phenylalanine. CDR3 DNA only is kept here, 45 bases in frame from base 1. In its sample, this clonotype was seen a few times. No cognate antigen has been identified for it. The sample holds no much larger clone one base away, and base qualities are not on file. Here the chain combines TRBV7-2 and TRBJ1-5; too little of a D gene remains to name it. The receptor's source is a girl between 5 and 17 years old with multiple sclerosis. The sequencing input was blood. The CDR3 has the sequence CASSSDGLSNQPQHF. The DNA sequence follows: TGTGCCAGCAGCTCCGATGGCCTGAGCAATCAGCCCCAGCATTTT.